This is a list of T cell receptor beta chains from one sample in a study of blood T cell repertoires in COVID-19. Sequenced by immunoSEQ multiplex PCR; TCRdb stores in-frame clones only, minus some. The sample lists a few hundred thousand clones; less than 90% were seen once. The sequencing input was peripheral blood. The receptors were gathered from a man in his fifties or sixties who had recovered from COVID-19. Both conserved end residues are part of each CDR3. Clone size is not always given. Where it is, it says once, few, many or a class for expanded clones.

clone_size	cdr3_length	v_call	j_call	cdr3_aa
.	12	TRBV7-2	TRBJ1-5	CASSSRDQPQHF
.	11	TRBV5-6	TRBJ1-1	CASSRGQGSFF
.	12	TRBV20-1	TRBJ1-5	CSANDGVQPQHF
.	16	TRBV5-4	TRBJ2-1	CASSLGGTRSYNEQFF
.	13	TRBV12-3/TRBV12-4	TRBJ1-1	CASRDTGSTEAFF
.	13	TRBV6-5	TRBJ1-1	CASRPGVGTEAFF
many	14	TRBV7-2	TRBJ1-2	CASSRDRGDYGYTF
few	15	TRBV19	TRBJ1-2	CASKIAGTGNYGYTF
.	18	TRBV11-2	TRBJ2-1	CASSLVGSGSLGNNEQFF
few	8	TRBV20-1	TRBJ1-2	CTSDGYTF
.	13	TRBV3-1/TRBV3-2	TRBJ2-3	CASGVGRADTQYF
.	11	TRBV12-3/TRBV12-4	TRBJ1-3	CASGLGNTIYF
.	14	TRBV14	TRBJ2-1	CASSQFRQGVEQFF
.	15	TRBV7-6	TRBJ2-1	CASSSNPLAGNEQFF
few	16	TRBV5-6	TRBJ2-2	CASSRWMAAGTGELFF
.	19	TRBV7-2	TRBJ2-1	CASSLVFQGALTRYNEQFF
.	14	TRBV3-1/TRBV3-2	TRBJ1-4	CASSQRQVNEKLFF
.	14	TRBV29-1	TRBJ2-2	CSAGDSANTGELFF
.	15	TRBV5-1	TRBJ2-7	CASSSLAGVSYEQYF
.	14	TRBV5-1	TRBJ2-3	CASSSTGTPDTQYF
.	14	TRBV28	TRBJ2-5	CASRPHRVGETQYF
few	16	TRBV24-1	TRBJ1-5	CATSDLGQGGNQPQHF
.	15	TRBV16	TRBJ2-7	CASSQFEERGAEQYF
.	14	TRBV19	TRBJ1-6	CASSSIGGNSPLHF
.	15	TRBV5-1	TRBJ1-5	CASSWGAGGNQPQHF
once	13	TRBV6-6	TRBJ2-2	CASRDRHTGELFF
.	15	TRBV19	TRBJ1-2	CASSQGQGANYGYTF
.	15	TRBV30	TRBJ2-1	CAWRPQGISYNEQFF
.	14	TRBV2	TRBJ1-2	CASSEGQASIGYTF
.	13	TRBV5-5	TRBJ2-7	CASRRAGIDEQYF
.	14	TRBV4-1	TRBJ2-3	CASTEDRGTDTQYF
.	15	TRBV7-2	TRBJ1-4	CASSSSSATNEKLFF
.	14	TRBV28	TRBJ1-1	CASSPGRVNTEAFF
.	15	TRBV5-1	TRBJ2-5	CASSSDTGTMETQYF
.	14	TRBV24-1	TRBJ1-2	CATSDFPGFNGYTF
few	15	TRBV7-6	TRBJ1-3	CASSFTGSSGNTIYF
few	13	TRBV6-5	TRBJ1-5	CASNGGDGQPQHF
.	14	TRBV3-1/TRBV3-2	TRBJ2-3	CASSQGGQPDTQYF
.	17	TRBV7-8	TRBJ2-3	CASSMGLAWGNTDTQYF
.	13	TRBV19	TRBJ2-3	CATLQRDQNTQYF
once	17	TRBV3-1/TRBV3-2	TRBJ1-6	CASSKRVRGKPNSPLHF
.	16	TRBV2	TRBJ2-1	CASSLKGLASYNEQFF
.	15	TRBV6-5	TRBJ2-7	CASSRRQGGLGEQYF
.	15	TRBV5-1	TRBJ1-4	CASSLGFATNEKLFF
.	14	TRBV27	TRBJ1-6	CASSLWDINSPLHF
once	14	TRBV19	TRBJ1-1	CASSIDFFNTEAFF
.	15	TRBV28	TRBJ2-7	CASTTDRKISYEQYF
.	13	TRBV18	TRBJ2-3	CASSRLEPDTQYF
few	14	TRBV19	TRBJ2-7	CASSMRSVESEQYF
.	14	TRBV13	TRBJ2-4	CASSIRQGKNIQYF
.	15	TRBV11-2	TRBJ2-6	CASSFQTTGANVLTF
.	11	TRBV28	TRBJ1-1	CASTSNTEAFF
.	12	TRBV29-1	TRBJ1-4	CSVGRQGEKLFF
.	14	TRBV7-8	TRBJ1-4	CASSGGWANEKLFF